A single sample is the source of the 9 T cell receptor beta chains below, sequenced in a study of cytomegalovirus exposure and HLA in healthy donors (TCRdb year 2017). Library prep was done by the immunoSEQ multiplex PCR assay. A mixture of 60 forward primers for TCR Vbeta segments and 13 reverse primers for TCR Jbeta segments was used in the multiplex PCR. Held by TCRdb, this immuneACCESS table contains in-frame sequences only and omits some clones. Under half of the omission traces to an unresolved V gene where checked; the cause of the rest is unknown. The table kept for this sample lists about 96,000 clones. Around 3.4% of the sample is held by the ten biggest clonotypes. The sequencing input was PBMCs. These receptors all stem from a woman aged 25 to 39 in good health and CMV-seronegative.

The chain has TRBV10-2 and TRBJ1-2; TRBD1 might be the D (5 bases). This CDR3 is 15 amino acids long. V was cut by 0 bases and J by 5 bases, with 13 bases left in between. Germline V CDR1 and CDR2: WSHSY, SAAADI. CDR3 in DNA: TGCGCCAGCAGTGAGTCTGCAGGGCAGGGATATGGCTACACCTTC. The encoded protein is CASSESAGQGYGYTF.

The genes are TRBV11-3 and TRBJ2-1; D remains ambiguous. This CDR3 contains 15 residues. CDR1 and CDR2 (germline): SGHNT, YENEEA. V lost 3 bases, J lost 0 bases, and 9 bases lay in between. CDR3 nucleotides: TGTGCCAGCAGCTTTACCCCGAGCTCCTACAATGAGCAGTTCTTC. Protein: CASSFTPSSYNEQFF.

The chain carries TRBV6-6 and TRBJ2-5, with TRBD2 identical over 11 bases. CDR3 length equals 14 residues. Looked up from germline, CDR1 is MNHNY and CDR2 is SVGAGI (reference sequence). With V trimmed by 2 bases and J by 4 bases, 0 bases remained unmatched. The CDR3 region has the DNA TGTGCCAGCAGTTACGGACTAGCGGGAGAGACCCAGTACTTC. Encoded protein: CASSYGLAGETQYF.

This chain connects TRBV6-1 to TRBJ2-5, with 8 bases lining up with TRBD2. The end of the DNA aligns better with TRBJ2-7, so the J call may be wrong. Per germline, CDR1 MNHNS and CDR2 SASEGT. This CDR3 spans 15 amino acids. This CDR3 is CASSDSGKRTYEQYF. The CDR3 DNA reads TGTGCCAGCAGTGATAGCGGGAAACGGACCTACGAGCAGTACTTC.

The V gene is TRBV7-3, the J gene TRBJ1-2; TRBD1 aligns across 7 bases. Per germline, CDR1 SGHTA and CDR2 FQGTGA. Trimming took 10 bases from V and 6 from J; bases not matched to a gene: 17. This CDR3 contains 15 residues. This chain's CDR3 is CATSKTGFLSDGYTF. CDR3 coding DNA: TGTGCCACCTCGAAGACAGGGTTTCTTAGTGATGGCTACACCTTC. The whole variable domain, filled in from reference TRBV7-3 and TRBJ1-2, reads GAGVSQTPSNKVTEKGKYVELRCDPISGHTALYWYRQSLGQGPEFLIYFQGTGAADDSGLPNDRFFAVRPEGSVSTLKIQRTERGDSAVYLCATSKTGFLSDGYTFGSGTRLTVV.

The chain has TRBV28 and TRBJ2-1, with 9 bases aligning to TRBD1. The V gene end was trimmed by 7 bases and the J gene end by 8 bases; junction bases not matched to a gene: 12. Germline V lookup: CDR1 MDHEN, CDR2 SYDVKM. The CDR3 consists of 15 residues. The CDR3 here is CASISGQGKQDEQFF. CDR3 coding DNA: TGTGCCAGCATATCCGGACAGGGGAAGCAAGATGAGCAGTTCTTC.

The CDR3: CASSVGTSSYNEQFF. CDR3 nucleotide sequence: TGTGCCAGCAGCGTAGGGACTAGCTCCTACAATGAGCAGTTCTTC. The gene calls are TRBV9 and TRBJ2-1; 7 bases match TRBD2. This CDR3 is built from 15 residues. CDR1 SGDLS and CDR2 YYNGEE come from the germline V gene. V gave up 0 bases and J gave up 0 bases; unmatched junction bases: 0.

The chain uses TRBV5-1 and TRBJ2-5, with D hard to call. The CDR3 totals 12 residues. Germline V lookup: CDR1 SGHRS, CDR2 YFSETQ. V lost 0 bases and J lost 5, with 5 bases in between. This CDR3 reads CASSLAFETQYF. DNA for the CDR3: TGCGCCAGCAGCTTGGCCTTCGAGACCCAGTACTTC.

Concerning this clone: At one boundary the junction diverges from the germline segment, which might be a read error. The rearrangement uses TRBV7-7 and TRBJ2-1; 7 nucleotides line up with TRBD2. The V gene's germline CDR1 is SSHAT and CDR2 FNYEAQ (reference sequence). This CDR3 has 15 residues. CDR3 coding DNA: TGTGCTAGCAGCTCTGGACTAGTAACCTACAATGAGCAGTTCTTC. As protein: CASSSGLVTYNEQFF.